These 4 T cell receptor beta chains originate from one sample sequenced in a study of blood T cell repertoires in COVID-19. This table comes from immunoSEQ multiplex PCR, and its TCRdb copy is limited to in-frame clones, with some not included. The sample comprises roughly 91,000 clones, 70% to 85% of which are singletons, and around 7% rests with the top ten. The sample taken for sequencing was peripheral blood. Receptors were obtained from a man between 65 and 80 years old with acute or convalescent COVID-19.

V is TRBV4-1 and J is TRBJ1-5; a weak D match, TRBD1 (5 bases). Trimming removed 4 bases at V and 3 bases at J, with 10 bases between. The germline gives CDR1 MGHRA, CDR2 YSYEKL. The length of the CDR3 is 14 residues. CDR3 residues: CASSPDSLNQPQHF. CDR3 bases: TGCGCCAGCAGCCCCGACAGCCTCAATCAGCCCCAGCATTTT.

The rearrangement links TRBV12-3 or TRBV12-4 to TRBJ2-7; a weak D match, TRBD1 (5 bases). This CDR3 comprises 13 residues. The germline V and J ends were trimmed by 3 bases and 3 bases, with 9 bases remaining between them. The CDR3: CASSLGQNYEQYF. The DNA of the CDR3 is TGTGCCAGCAGTTTGGGGCAGAACTACGAGCAGTACTTC.

This chain links TRBV6-6 with TRBJ1-4; maybe TRBD1 (6 bases). V was trimmed by 4 bases and J by 8 bases, leaving 11 bases between them. Germline lookup yields CDR1 MNHNY and CDR2 SVGAGI (reference sequence). The CDR3 extends over 13 amino acids. The CDR3 sequence: CASSLPQGEKLFF. CDR3 bases: TGTGCCAGCAGTTTACCACAGGGAGAAAAACTGTTTTTT.

This chain uses TRBV5-1 with TRBJ2-7; 8 bases agree with TRBD1. The CDR3 is 12 amino acids. With V trimmed by 4 bases and J by 6 bases, 3 bases remained unmatched. In germline, CDR1 is SGHRS, CDR2 YFSETQ. The CDR3 DNA sequence: TGCGCCAGCAGCGGCGACAGGGGCGAGCAGTACTTC. Amino acid sequence: CASSGDRGEQYF.